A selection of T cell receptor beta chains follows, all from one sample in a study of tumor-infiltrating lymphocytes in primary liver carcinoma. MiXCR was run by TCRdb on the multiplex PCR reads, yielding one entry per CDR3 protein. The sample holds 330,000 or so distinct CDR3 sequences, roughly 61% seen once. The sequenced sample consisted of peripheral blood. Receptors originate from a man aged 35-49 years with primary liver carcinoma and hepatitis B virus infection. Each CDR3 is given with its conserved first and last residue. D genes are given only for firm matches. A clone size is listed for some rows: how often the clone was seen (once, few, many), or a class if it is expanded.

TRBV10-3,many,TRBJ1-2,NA,TGTGCCATCAACACAGACGGAAGCAACTATGGCTACACCTTC,CAINTDGSNYGYTF
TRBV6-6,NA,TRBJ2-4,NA,TGTGCCAGCAGCCTACAGCAGGGTGACAAAAACGTTCAGTACTTC,CASSLQQGDKNVQYF
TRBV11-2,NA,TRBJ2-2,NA,TGTGCAAGTAGCTTAGCCCGGACATTGTTCGCGAACACCAGGGAGCTGTTTTTT,CASSLARTLFANTRELFF
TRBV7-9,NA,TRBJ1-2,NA,TGTGGCAGCAGCTCCCTCCATGGCGTTCTAGGGGTGAATGGCTACACCTTC,CGSSSLHGVLGVNGYTF
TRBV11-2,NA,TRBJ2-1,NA,TGTACCAGTAGCCCGAGGGGCTCCTTGTCCTACAATGAGCAGTTCTTC,CTSSPRGSLSYNEQFF
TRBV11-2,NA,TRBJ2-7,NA,NA,CASSFGEGSYEEYF
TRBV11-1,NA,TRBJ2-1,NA,TGTGCCAGCAGCCGCCGACAAGATTCGAGATACAATGAGCAGCTCTTC,CASSRRQDSRYNEQLF
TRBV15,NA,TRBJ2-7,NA,TGTGCCACCAGCAAGGGGAGCTACGAGCAGTACTTC,CATSKGSYEQYF
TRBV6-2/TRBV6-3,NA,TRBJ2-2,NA,TGTGTCAGCAGTTACTCGTCGATGACGGCCGGGGAGCTGTTTTTT,CVSSYSSMTAGELFF
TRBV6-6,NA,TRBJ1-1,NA,TGTACCAGCAGTTTGTCGGGGGGCATTGAAGCTTTCTTT,CTSSLSGGIEAFF
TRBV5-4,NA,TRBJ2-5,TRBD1,TGTGTCAGCAGCTCCAGGGGGCCCCAAGAGACCCAGTACTTC,CVSSSRGPQETQYF
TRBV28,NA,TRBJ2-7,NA,TGTGCCAGCAGCCGAGACCCTGACAGGTTGAGTGCGAAGCAGTACTTC,CASSRDPDRLSAKQYF
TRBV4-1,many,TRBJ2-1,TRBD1,TGCGCCAGCAGCCAAGTGAAGTCCGCGGGACAGGGCATTTACAATGAGCAGTTCTTC,CASSQVKSAGQGIYNEQFF
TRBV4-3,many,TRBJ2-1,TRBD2,TGCGCCAGCAGCCAAGACTGGGACCTAGAGAGACTAGCGGGAGGGCCGCAAAAACACAATGAGCAGTTCTTC,CASSQDWDLERLAGGPQKHNEQFF
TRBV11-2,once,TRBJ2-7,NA,TGTGCCAGCAGCTTAGGCCCGTACGGGCAGTACTTC,CASSLGPYGQYF
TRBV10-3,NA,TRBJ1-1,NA,TGTGCCATCAGTGATGGGGGAATGAACACTGAAGCTTTCTTT,CAISDGGMNTEAFF
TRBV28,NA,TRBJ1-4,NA,TGTGCCAGCAGTTTATGGGGGAAAAATGAAAAACTGTTTTTT,CASSLWGKNEKLFF
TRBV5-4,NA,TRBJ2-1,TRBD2,TGTGCCAGCAGCTTGGGAACTAGCGGGAGGGCAGCCTACAATGAGCAGTTCTTC,CASSLGTSGRAAYNEQFF
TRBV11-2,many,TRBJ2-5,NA,TGTGCCAGCAGCTTAGTTTCGGAGACCCAGTACTTC,CASSLVSETQYF
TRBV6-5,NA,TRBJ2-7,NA,TGTGCCAGCAGTCCCCGGCCGGTAAGCGAACAGTACTTC,CASSPRPVSEQYF
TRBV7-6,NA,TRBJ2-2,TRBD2,TGTGCTAGCAGCTCCGGACTAGATATTACTGGGGAGCTGTTTTTT,CASSSGLDITGELFF
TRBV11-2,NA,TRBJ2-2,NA,TGTGCCAGCAGCTCCTGTACGACACCCACGAATACCGGGGAGCTGTTTTTT,CASSSCTTPTNTGELFF
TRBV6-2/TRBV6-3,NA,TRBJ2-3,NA,TGTGCCGGCCATTCCGTCGATACGCAGTATTTT,CAGHSVDTQYF
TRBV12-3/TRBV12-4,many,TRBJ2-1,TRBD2,TGTGCCAGCAGGGGAACTAGCGGGACCCCCCCCCGGTTCTTC,CASRGTSGTPPRFF
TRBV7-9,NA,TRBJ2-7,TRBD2,TGTGCCAGCAGCACACCATTCGGACTAGCGGGAAAGGGCCACGAGCAGTACTTC,CASSTPFGLAGKGHEQYF
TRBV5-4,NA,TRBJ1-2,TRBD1,TGTGCCAGCAAAGGGACAGGGAACTATGGCTACACCTTC,CASKGTGNYGYTF
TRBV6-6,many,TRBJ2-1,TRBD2,TGTGCCAGCAGTTACTCGTTCGGCGGGAGTACTGCTAACAATGAGCAGTTCTTC,CASSYSFGGSTANNEQFF